The 7 T cell receptor beta chains below come from one sample, sequenced in a study of blood T cells in healthy people across ages. The second PCR ran about 6 to 12 cycles with a sample-barcoded 5' primer and J-beta primers. TCRdb used MiXCR to reprocess the 5' RACE reads, holding one entry per CDR3 protein. The sample contains some 1.1 million distinct CDR3 sequences, around two fifths of which appear only once. The sample was blood. Receptor source: a man in his late teens or twenties in good health.

The V and J genes are TRBV11-1 and TRBJ2-1, with D possibly being TRBD2 (7 bases). The length of the CDR3 is 15 residues. The V end lost 1 base, the J end lost 3 bases, and 10 bases lay between the germline ends. The V gene's germline CDR1 is SGHAT and CDR2 FQDESV (reference sequence). DNA for the CDR3: TGTGCCAGCAGCTTAGAGGGGGGGATCTACAATGAGCAGTTCTTC. Translating gives CASSLEGGIYNEQFF.

This clonotype was counted a few times. The genes are TRBV20-1 and TRBJ2-3; 14 bases are a match to TRBD2. The CDR3 has 18 amino acids. CDR1 and CDR2 from the germline V gene are DFQATT and SNEGSKA (reference sequence). V was clipped by 7 bases and J by 4 bases; unmatched bases: 16. The CDR3 loop is CSVSGTSGGAQVSDTQYF. Written as DNA, the CDR3 is TGCAGTGTATCCGGGACTAGCGGGGGAGCACAGGTATCAGATACGCAGTATTTT.

The chain recombines TRBV20-1 with TRBJ1-1; D might be TRBD1 (5 bases). The length of the CDR3 is 13 residues. Germline CDR1 DFQATT, CDR2 SNEGSKA (reference sequence). Trimming left V 0 bases short and J 7 bases short, with 12 bases between. The DNA for the CDR3 is TGCAGTGCTAGAGATTCCAGGGCAGTTGAAGCTTTCTTT. Protein: CSARDSRAVEAFF.

This clonotype was observed once. The chain is built from TRBV7-9 and TRBJ1-1, with a weak D call TRBD1 (5 bases). The length of the CDR3 is 15 residues. Germline V gene lookup returns CDR1 SEHNR and CDR2 FQNEAQ (reference sequence). V was trimmed by 5 bases and J by 6 bases, leaving 19 bases between them. DNA for the CDR3: TGTGCCAGCAGCGCCCGATTCGGACACAACGCTGAAGCTTTCTTT. Translating it yields CASSARFGHNAEAFF.

This clonotype occurred a few times. The chain joins TRBV12-3 or TRBV12-4 to TRBJ1-2; no reliable D call. V was pared by 1 base and J by 6 bases, with 6 bases between. The CDR3 runs 12 residues. This CDR3 is CASSLGQNGYTF. CDR3 DNA: TGTGCCAGCAGTTTAGGGCAGAATGGCTACACCTTC.

This rearrangement joins TRBV7-3 to TRBJ1-6; possibly TRBD1 for D (6 bases). Germline CDR1 reads SGHTA; CDR2 reads FQGTGA. Trimming shortened V by 3 bases and J by 7 bases, and 10 bases separated the two germline ends. There are 14 residues in the CDR3. CDR3 DNA sequence: TGTGCCAGCAGCTTTGGACAGCTGAATTCACCCCTCCACTTT. Amino acids: CASSFGQLNSPLHF.

About this clonotype: A read error may produce the germline difference seen at one junction end. The chain employs TRBV9 and TRBJ2-1; D call uncertain. The CDR3 contains 12 residues. Germline V gene data show CDR1 as SGDLS and CDR2 as YYNGEE. The CDR3 spells CASSVGDQELFF. CDR3 in DNA: TGTGCCAGCAGCGTAGGAGACCAAGAGCTGTTCTTC.